This T cell receptor (beta chain) appears in the sequencing data of a study of T cells in Graves' hyperthyroidism and ophthalmopathy (dated by TCRdb to the late 2010s). Context from the whole study: Peripheral blood was collected at initial diagnosis, before any treatment. To identify TCR V-J signatures that set the groups apart, the researchers used a discovery cohort of roughly 100 patients, made up of under 50 with Graves' ophthalmopathy and some 60 with stable Graves' hyperthyroidism. Prospective prediction of ophthalmopathy was tested in an independent validation cohort of some 20 hyperthyroidism patients and 17 patients who later progressed to ophthalmopathy. The 75 to 100 discovery patients were randomly split 7:3 into training and test sets. In addition, the study compared T-cell repertoires in thyroid tissue and in blood from six Graves' hyperthyroidism patients. After sampling, hyperthyroidism patients received methimazole starting at 30 mg daily, and ophthalmopathy patients received high-dose intravenous methylprednisolone. TCR Vbeta CDR3 sequencing of roughly 140 peripheral blood samples (43 ophthalmopathy, 75 hyperthyroidism and some 17 progressor patients) is reported in the paper. What the study reported, not specific to this receptor: In validation, the model predicted progression to ophthalmopathy a median of roughly 6.1 months before onset, with over 55% sensitivity and about 72% specificity. Most expanded thyroid clonotypes (frequency above 0.001) were also detected in blood, a finding suggesting that blood repertoires may reflect thyroid immune responses. No statistical method was used to fix the sample size in advance, and group allocation was not hidden from the investigators. A model built on a 13 V-J signature distinguished ophthalmopathy from stable hyperthyroidism, reaching about 88% sensitivity and around 81% specificity in cross-validation and 80%/75% in testing.

The TCR beta CDR3 regions were amplified from RNA transcripts. The first round of RT-PCR for the TCR CDR3 was performed with the HTBI primer set and the Qiagen OneStep RT-PCR kit. Libraries were constructed in a second round of multiplex PCR, after which size selection and purification were carried out. The libraries were sequenced on an Illumina HiSeq2000 using paired-end 100 bp reads. In the paper's pipeline: Raw data were processed with SOAPnuke, discarding reads with adapters, uncalled bases, mean Phred below 15, or no exact constant-primer or identifier match. COPE v1.2.5 was used to merge the high-quality paired reads, and each unique nucleotide sequence was defined as a clonotype. Clonotypes were aligned to IMGT TRBV, TRBD and TRBJ reference segments using MiTCR v1.1. The analysis included only V-J combinations with a frequency above 0.0001, which together covered more than 99% of the repertoires. The TCS score was defined as the ratio of F50 (clonal expansion) to E x V (chaos), calculated using BLOSUM62-based TCRdist between CDR3 peptides within each V-J. Welch's t-statistics and random forest reduced fewer than 550 V-J features to 10 to 15, which were used in a naive Bayes classifier (R e1071). The public sequencing data were trimmed at Q25 with fastp and processed into clonotypes with MiXCR by TCRdb, which kept only in-frame beta chains. When rows share a CDR3 protein, they turn into one entry using the most common DNA and genes. What appears here as the V and J calls and clone size reflects TCRdb's work, not the paper's. For this sample there are roughly 550,000 distinct CDR3 sequences; about 16% appear just once. Approximately 32% of the sample goes to the ten largest clones.

In the ophthalmopathy patients, disease was moderately to severely active, with a Clinical Activity Score of 3 or more, a NOSPECS grade of 4 or more, and a duration of less than 3 months. Patients with uncontrolled infections, other autoimmune diseases, pregnancy or lactation were excluded. Diagnoses relied on clinical symptoms, serum thyroxine and TRAb, thyroid ultrasound and orbital computed tomography. PBMCs were separated from 7.5 to 10 ml of fresh peripheral blood using Ficoll-Paque density gradient centrifugation. Trizol reagent was used to extract total RNA, and RNA quality was then checked on an Agilent 2100 Bioanalyzer. This clonotype was seen at least ten times. What antigen it recognizes has not been identified. No base qualities exist here, and no much larger clone lies one base off it. The CDR3 runs 14 amino acids, cysteine and phenylalanine included. Of all the DNA, just the CDR3 is kept, 42 bases in frame from base 1. V and J lose 6 bases and 1 base, and a span of 12 bases separates them.

The receptor was isolated from a woman aged 25 to 39 with Graves' ophthalmopathy. In this chain, TRBV12-3 or TRBV12-4 is recombined with TRBJ2-5; no D gene call is confident. Sequences were obtained from blood. The CDR3 loop reads CASSLPDPQETQYF. The DNA sequence follows: TGTGCCAGCAGCCTCCCTGATCCCCAAGAGACCCAGTACTTC.